This record looks at one T cell receptor beta chain sequence and its context. This clone's antigen is unknown. No much larger clone is present one base from it, and per-base qualities are unavailable. The entry originates in a study of cytomegalovirus exposure and HLA in healthy donors (dated by TCRdb to about 2017). Study-level background: According to an earlier analysis of 587 of the donors, about 170 million T cells yielded over 90 million unique TCR beta sequences and 276 Gb of sequence data. Donor age, sex, ethnicity and CMV serostatus were compiled together with the repertoire data. To study patterns of TCR occurrence, a later analysis re-analyzed previously published TCR beta repertoires from 650 to 750 donors and added high-resolution HLA genotyping. An early release covering over 500 HLA-typed donors comprised about 290 gigabases of sequencing data and around 85 million unique TCR sequences. All discovery cohort repertoires had been generated on a single sequencing platform. Of the roughly 400 genotyped donors, roughly 80% fell in the genetic ancestry cluster associated with self-reported Caucasian donors. To predict cytomegalovirus infection status, the study combined high-throughput TCR immunosequencing, statistical association of individual TCRs with disease status, and machine learning. The study used immunosequencing to profile the T cell repertoires of 666 subjects and linked those repertoires to cytomegalovirus serostatus. The study was designed to test whether signatures of past pathogen exposure could be identified by cataloging public T cell receptors. Because of strong linkage in the cohort, roughly five DR-DQ haplotypes were treated as single units for association and clustering. Across around 400 genotyped donors of the cohort, an average of approximately 240,000 unique TCR beta nucleotide sequences per donor were sequenced, and 15% to 20% of those sequences were non-productive. Class I and class II HLA loci were covered by the typing at four-digit resolution. The number of donors typed differed by locus, with about 629-630 for A, B, C, DRB1 and DQB1, 522 for DQA1, 606 for DPA1, and around 450 for DPB1. The later analysis used no new phenotypic data to find candidate immune exposures, relying instead on TCR beta sequences and their occurrence across donors. Besides the first cohort of 666 subjects, a separate validation cohort made up of 120 different subjects was used. A later genetic analysis took genome-wide SNP genotypes for about three fifths of the roughly 700 donors and used that subset as a discovery cohort. An earlier analysis of about 620 of the donors applied high-throughput TCR beta sequencing to assess whether each TCR beta V gene segment acted as functional or pseudogenic.

Paper-wide results and their limitations: A further reported finding was that TCR beta sequences accurately predicted the HLA-A and HLA-B alleles for most subjects in the first cohort. Specific HLA alleles were associated with over 15,000 TCR beta sequences at a false discovery rate of 0.05 in a later analysis. Several of the top co-occurrence clusters appeared to be linked to parvovirus B19, influenza, CMV and Epstein-Barr virus, according to a later analysis. The study gave a list of about 160 TCR beta chains associated with cytomegalovirus. Correlated functional status among segregating V segments might be attributable to linkage disequilibrium, but an unknown experimental factor could not be ruled out. The only immune exposure information available for the cohort was CMV serostatus. While some public TCRs were present in many individuals, most TCR sequences turned up only very rarely across donors. HLA typing was unavailable for some donors at each locus, so association tests used only the typed subset. In a later analysis, most CMV-associated TCR beta chains were found to appear HLA-restricted, with HLA associations seemingly driven largely by CMV exposure. Because counts were too low, roughly 18 rarely observed V segments, including chromosome 9 orphons, were left out of the earlier analysis of 587 of the donors. The sequencing pipeline was judged likely to have produced a cluster of highly shared sequence variants as a technical artifact. The authors suggested that the approach could potentially be extended to other disease states and immunological phenotypes. Roughly uniform sequencing depth across donors was assumed in presence/absence analyses, although this assumption may not hold. In a later genetic analysis, fewer N-insertions in productive TCRs were reported among donors in an Asian-associated ancestry cluster than the 666-donor mean. In a later analysis, TCR association rates were found to vary across HLA loci, with the most associated TCRs seen for DRB1 alleles and the fewest for HLA-C alleles. In this cohort, only TCR beta chains were sequenced, and detectable features were limited by the absence of alpha or paired-chain data. When HLA alleles, especially DR and DQ, strongly co-occurred, attributing TCR associations to individual alleles was difficult. V-gene and J-gene trimming of TCR beta chains was associated with a missense DCLRE1C variant in a later genetic analysis, and the association was replicated in an independent cohort. An earlier analysis of around 540 of the donors showed that most TCR beta V segments appeared in productive rearrangements either about 87% or about 30% of the time, which broadly matched IMGT annotations. Some IMGT-functional V segments, including TRBV6-2 and TRBV6-3, could not be distinguished by the 87-base-pair reads and were therefore excluded. In vitro tests confirmed that three of the cytomegalovirus-associated TCR beta chains recognize cytomegalovirus antigens. Cytomegalovirus status was reported to be diagnosed by the classifier with high specificity and sensitivity in both the original and validation cohorts. In a later analysis, HLA-associated TCR beta chains showed more clonal expansion and lower generation probabilities than non-associated chains that were equally common.

There are 13 amino acids in the CDR3, from cysteine to phenylalanine inclusive. The only DNA kept is the CDR3, 39 bases in frame from the first base. Relative to germline, V is 6 bases shorter and J is 7 bases shorter, with 10 bases between their ends. The CDR1 and CDR2 encoded by the germline V gene (reference sequence) are MNHNY and SVGAGI. The cohort consisted of some 670 healthy bone marrow donors. Cohort members were all nominally healthy when sampled, although unrecorded immune exposures were likely present. The donor tested CMV seropositive and was one of the 289 seropositive cohort members. A peripheral blood sample was provided by each donor, and peripheral blood mononuclear cells were used for TCR beta sequencing. The Qiagen DNeasy Blood Extraction Kit was used to extract genomic DNA from the blood cell samples. Library preparation was by the immunoSEQ multiplex PCR assay. A mixture of 60 forward primers for TCR Vbeta segments and 13 reverse primers for TCR Jbeta segments was used in the multiplex PCR. The CDR3 region of rearranged TCR beta genes was amplified from genomic DNA by a multiplex PCR assay. Amplified TCR beta libraries were sequenced as 87-base-pair reads on the Illumina HiSeq System. Turning to the authors' computational methods: Across the 666 repertoires, a later analysis counted about 81 million unique TCR beta chains, some 11 million of which were shared by at least two donors. A nearest-neighbor algorithm error-corrected the raw reads and collapsed the reads into unique sequences, merging closely related sequences to remove PCR and sequencing errors. V, D and J gene segments were assigned by aligning CDR3 sequences to IMGT reference sequences. For a sequence to be retained, a match of at least six nucleotides to both a V gene segment and a J gene segment was required. A rearrangement counted as productive if the CDR3 had no stop codons and remained in frame with V and J, and every other rearrangement counted as non-productive. Following IMGT convention, CDR3 was defined as the stretch from the second conserved V-encoded cysteine to the conserved J-encoded phenylalanine. Sequences without an unambiguous match to a single V gene segment were excluded from the earlier analysis of 450 to 750 of the donors. An earlier analysis of around 600 of the donors classified V segments as functional when productive rearrangements were above 56.7% and as segregating when the standard deviation between donors was above 5%. To diagnose cytomegalovirus status from the catalog of TCR beta chain sequences, a statistical classification framework was built. In a later analysis, TCR nucleotide sequences were compared against IMGT/GENE-DB human TR gene sequences so that V and J genes could be assigned. In a later analysis, CDR3 sequences and most-parsimonious VDJ recombination scenarios were assigned using the TCRdist pipeline. In a later analysis, every TCR beta chain was defined by the combination of its CDR3 amino acid sequence and its V-gene family, and reads without a unique V-gene family were dropped. In a later analysis, 500 to 700 highly shared, low-generation-probability nucleotide sequences were removed to address suspected cross-contamination and a sequencing artifact. In a later analysis, a clonal expansion index for each public chain was calculated from normalized within-repertoire ranks of inferred template counts. A later analysis computed generation probabilities with a VDJ recombination model fitted to out-of-frame rearrangements, and checked the results against IGoR. A later analysis scored TCR-TCR, TCR-HLA and TCR-CMV co-occurrence with hypergeometric tests, applying a repertoire-size bias correction to TCR pairs. To estimate false discovery rates, a later analysis permuted the HLA or CMV assignments 20 times. In a later analysis, co-occurring TCRs were grouped using DBSCAN, and TCRdist sequence similarity was added for clustering within HLA-allele-positive subsets. Repertoires with fewer than 30,000 or more than 120,000 public chains were left out of co-occurrence clustering, as were five repertoires with anomalous nucleotide sharing. TCRdb mirrors the immuneACCESS table, restricted to in-frame sequences. Some clones are absent from its copies; in checked studies, under half trace to an unresolved V gene, and the reason for the others is unknown. That table furnishes V, J and clone size, whereas the DNA furnished D and trimming. The sample table holds around 80,000 clones, of which about 68% were seen once. The ten largest account for approximately 9% of the sample.

Sequencing was done on a sample of PBMCs. The TCR was taken from a man in his forties in good health and CMV-seropositive. The V and J segments used are TRBV6-6 and TRBJ1-6; the D segment cannot be called with confidence. The CDR3 loop reads CASSVLPNSPLHF. The DNA is as follows: TGTGCCAGCAGCGTCCTCCCCAATTCACCCCTCCACTTT.